This is a list of T cell receptor beta chains from one sample in a study of T cells in Graves' hyperthyroidism and ophthalmopathy. TCRdb called the multiplex PCR reads again in MiXCR, with one record for every CDR3 protein. The sample lists approximately 610,000 distinct CDR3 sequences, approximately 15% occurring once. Sequencing was done on a sample of blood. These TCRs come from a woman under 30 with Graves' hyperthyroidism. Both conserved end residues are trimmed from each CDR3.

V | CDR3
TRBV6-1 | ASRDRGAKNIQY
TRBV30 | AWRSKGGNQPQH
TRBV13 | ASSRDLQPLH
TRBV6-2/TRBV6-3 | ASSYLSAREQF
TRBV18 | ASSGARFMNEQF
TRBV7-2 | ASSRLDPFSYNSPLH
TRBV28 | ASLTGGGTDTQY
TRBV20-1 | SASQGSGEETQY
TRBV14 | ASSLTGQKMHNEQF
TRBV14 | ASSRDSGSSNYGYT
TRBV18 | ASSPIIGRDEKLF
TRBV2 | ASTVLLRDGTYEQY
TRBV19 | ASMRPVNYGYT
TRBV6-2/TRBV6-3 | ASSYLTGSSYNEQF
TRBV7-9 | ASSPGTAPTNEKLF
TRBV18 | ASSPQDEQF
TRBV15 | ATSREGLAGGYNEQF
TRBV6-1 | ASSPIQGFIDTIY
TRBV6-4 | ASSDSRDREYEQY
TRBV9 | ASSVGPGGVMNTEAF
TRBV28 | ASSFPPAANYNEQF
TRBV11-3 | ASRTATNEKLF
TRBV28 | ASSPTTGTDTQY
TRBV27 | ASTPGTGFGANYGYT
TRBV15 | ATSTVEGGGETQY
TRBV19 | ASSIAGGGSYEQY
TRBV2 | ASRVAEASYNEQF
TRBV28 | ASSFAGQGYQETQY
TRBV7-2 | ASTPGGGFYGYT
TRBV6-6 | ASSYSPGSSLDYGYT
TRBV24-1 | ATSLRGNEQH
TRBV9 | ASSVEGGPNEQF
TRBV5-1 | ASSRTGGISTEAF
TRBV28 | ASRPQSTYEQY
TRBV12-3/TRBV12-4 | ASRISGLAGARRGFMH
TRBV28 | ATGEGGSYNEQF
TRBV7-8 | ASSEGPKQF
TRBV4-1 | ASSQDLLGNSPLH
TRBV12-3/TRBV12-4 | ASSHGQRNTGELF
TRBV19 | ASSKEVRLAGGPKQNTQY
TRBV7-9 | ASSLGKIETQY
TRBV12-3/TRBV12-4 | ASRPTDGAEAF
TRBV3-1 | ASSQGQGETDTQY
TRBV9 | ASSGSNEKLF
TRBV7-9 | ASRGQGGGEQF
TRBV28 | ASTGRIGGIDEQY
TRBV6-2/TRBV6-3 | ASSYGDRGSYEQY
TRBV7-9 | ASSGSGSPLH
TRBV27 | ASSFWGDAKETQY
TRBV6-4 | ASSTKGQNTEAF
TRBV3-1 | ASSQDRPTTEGEQF
TRBV19 | ASSTTGGNEQF
TRBV18 | ASSPSGENGYT
TRBV11-2 | ASSLGGNFMAF
TRBV7-9 | ASSSEGRHSPLH
TRBV28 | ASSFQLGTGYGYT
TRBV28 | ASTGFYGYT
TRBV19 | ASSPGTGMNYGYT
TRBV24-1 | ATSDMGSNQPQH
TRBV19 | ASSIPGTDGYT